This passage covers 32 T cell receptor beta chains from one sample sequenced in a study of T cells in Graves' hyperthyroidism and ophthalmopathy. Amplified TCR beta CDR3 regions came from RNA transcripts. The TCR CDR3 first-round RT-PCR relied on the HTBI primer set. TCRdb reprocessed the multiplex PCR reads with MiXCR, giving one entry per CDR3 protein. Here the sample spans 250,000 to 350,000 distinct CDR3 sequences, about 17% being singletons. The specimen was blood. The receptors were sampled from a woman in her fifties or sixties with Graves' ophthalmopathy.

This clonotype was detected many times. This chain connects TRBV28 to TRBJ2-2; tentatively, D is TRBD2 (6 bases). Deletions cut 3 bases from V and 7 bases from J, with 15 bases between. In germline, CDR1 is MDHEN, CDR2 SYDVKM. The CDR3 has 15 amino acids. The CDR3 coding sequence is TGTGCCAGCAGTTTCAGAGGAGGGATGAACGGGGAGCTGTTTTTT. Translating it yields CASSFRGGMNGELFF. The whole variable domain, remainder taken from reference TRBV28 and TRBJ2-2, is DVKVTQSSRYLVKRTGEKVFLECVQDMDHENMFWYRQDPGLGLRLIYFSYDVKMKEKGDIPEGYSVSREKKERFSLILESASTNQTSMYLCASSFRGGMNGELFFGEGSRLTVL.

Turning to this clonotype: With a much larger clone just one base away, this may be a read error. The gene calls are TRBV11-2 and TRBJ1-6; D remains ambiguous. Germline CDR1 SGHAT, CDR2 FQNNGV. The ends were cut back, 6 bases at V and 8 bases at J, with 11 bases in the middle. This CDR3 has 13 residues. The CDR3 DNA is TGTGCCAGCAGTCCTCTCACCGATTCACCCCTCCACTTT. Translation gives CASSPLTDSPLHF.

The chain has TRBV6-1 and TRBJ1-2, with TRBD1 as a possible D gene (5 bases). CDR3 size: 12 residues. V dropped 6 bases and J dropped 5 bases, with 10 bases sitting between them. The germline gives CDR1 MNHNS, CDR2 SASEGT. This chain's CDR3 is CASRTAPYGYTF. The DNA of the CDR3 is TGTGCCAGCAGGACAGCCCCTTATGGCTACACCTTC.

This clonotype was seen a few times. The chain joins TRBV7-2 to TRBJ2-3; 13 nucleotides agree with TRBD2. V shed 3 bases and J 2 bases; nucleotides not matched to a gene: 5. CDR3 length: 17 residues. CDR1 and CDR2 from the germline V gene are SGHTA and FQGNSA. The DNA for the CDR3 is TGTGCCAGCAGCTTGGTCGGACTAGCGGGAGCCACAGATACGCAGTATTTT. It translates to CASSLVGLAGATDTQYF.

This clonotype was counted between two and nine times. This rearrangement joins TRBV6-1 to TRBJ1-4; D is possibly TRBD1 (6 bases). The CDR3 totals 15 residues. V was clipped by 9 bases and J by 6 bases, with 20 bases between them. The germline gives CDR1 MNHNS, CDR2 SASEGT. The CDR3 nucleotides read TGTGCCAGTAGTATGGGGGGCGAGGTGCATGAAAAACTGTTTTTT. Amino acid sequence: CASSMGGEVHEKLFF.

This clonotype was detected many times. The chain is built from TRBV7-2 and TRBJ1-2; D is possibly TRBD1 (5 bases). V was clipped by 2 bases and J by 8 bases, with 18 bases between them. The CDR3 runs to 15 residues. CDR1 and CDR2 (germline): SGHTA, FQGNSA. The CDR3 nucleotides are TGTGCCAGCAGCTTAAACCAGGGACCCCAGGGAGGCTACACCTTC. It translates to CASSLNQGPQGGYTF.

On this clonotype: At one end, the junction sequence differs from germline, possibly due to a read error. The rearrangement links TRBV4-3 to TRBJ2-3; perhaps TRBD2 as D (5 bases). Germline values: CDR1 LGHNA, CDR2 YSLEER. The CDR3 has 16 residues. CDR3 sequence reads: CASGQDSRGEVDTQYF. CDR3 DNA sequence: TGCGCCAGCGGCCAAGATTCTCGGGGAGAGGTAGATACGCAGTATTTT.

In its sample, this clonotype was seen many times. This CDR3 is CASHLRAMITGTEAFF. CDR3 nucleotide sequence: TGTGCCAGCCACCTCCGGGCGATGATTACCGGCACTGAAGCTTTCTTT. The chain carries TRBV6-2 or TRBV6-3 and TRBJ1-1; D ambiguous. Germline loops: CDR1 MNHEY, CDR2 SVGEGT. The CDR3 covers 16 residues. Trimming cost V 8 bases and J 4 bases, with 23 bases left between them.

This clonotype appeared many times. The chain is built from TRBV4-2 and TRBJ2-5, with a tentative D call TRBD1 (6 bases). The CDR3 extends over 12 amino acids. Germline V CDR1 and CDR2: LGHNA, YNFKEQ. The ends were cut back, 6 bases at V and 5 bases at J, with 10 bases in the middle. CDR3 DNA: TGTGCCAGCAGTGGACAGTCCGAGACCCAGTACTTC. This codes for CASSGQSETQYF.

This sequence joins TRBV2 and TRBJ2-7; 14 nucleotides line up with TRBD2. Germline V gene sequence: CDR1 SNHLY, CDR2 FYNNEI. Trimming took 6 bases from V and 5 from J; bases not matched to a gene: 12. The CDR3 spans 17 residues. This CDR3 is CASSSTGLAGVENEQYF. The DNA of the CDR3 is TGTGCCAGCAGCTCTACGGGACTAGCGGGAGTTGAGAACGAGCAGTACTTC.

This clonotype was found a few times. This could be a read error, since a much larger clone is one nucleotide away. The V call is TRBV11-2, the J call TRBJ1-1; D not certain. The CDR3 spans 16 residues. The germline CDR1 and CDR2 sequences are SGHAT and FQNNGV. In DNA, the CDR3 is TGTGCCAACAGCGTAGCCCCGGACCCCATGAACACTGAAGCTTTCTTT. This translates into CANSVAPDPMNTEAFF.

There are many counts of this clonotype. The V call is TRBV3-1, the J call TRBJ1-6; maybe TRBD1 (5 bases). Germline CDR1 and CDR2: LGHDT and YNNKEL (reference sequence). V was pared by 3 bases and J by 10 bases, with 10 bases between. The CDR3 runs 13 residues. The CDR3 loop reads CASSHGRASPLHF. The CDR3, as DNA: TGTGCCAGCAGCCACGGCAGGGCGTCACCCCTCCACTTT. Full variable domain (rest looked up from reference TRBV3-1 and TRBJ1-6): DTAVSQTPKYLVTQMGNDKSIKCEQNLGHDTMYWYKQDSKKFLKIMFSYNNKELIINETVPNRFSPKSPDKAHLNLHINSLELGDSAVYFCASSHGRASPLHFGNGTRLTVT.

This clonotype was picked up many times. The V call is TRBV4-2, the J call TRBJ2-7; TRBD2 matches 9 bases. The germline gives CDR1 LGHNA, CDR2 YNFKEQ. The CDR3 length is 15 residues. The V gene end was trimmed by 1 base and the J gene end by 7 bases; junction bases not matched to a gene: 8. The CDR3 region is CASSQGPSGEVEQYF. For the CDR3, the DNA is TGTGCCAGCAGCCAAGGCCCTAGCGGGGAGGTTGAGCAGTACTTC.

This clonotype occurred many times. The V call is TRBV11-3, the J call TRBJ2-2; D not resolved. Germline loops: CDR1 SGHNT, CDR2 YENEEA. This CDR3 contains 13 residues. V lost 2 bases, J lost 7 bases, and 8 bases lay in between. For the CDR3, the DNA is TGTGCCAGCAGCTTATGGAGAGACGGGGAGCTGTTTTTT. Translated: CASSLWRDGELFF.

This clonotype came up many times. The chain recombines TRBV18 with TRBJ2-3; D is perhaps TRBD1 (5 bases). Trimming removed 6 bases from V and 6 bases from J, with 13 bases in between. The CDR3 spans 13 residues. Per germline, CDR1 KGHSH and CDR2 LQKENI. CDR3 in amino acids: CASSTALTDTQYF. The CDR3 DNA sequence: TGTGCCAGCTCGACAGCTTTAACCGATACGCAGTATTTT.

The rearrangement links TRBV28 to TRBJ1-5; D might be TRBD1 (6 bases). With 6 bases removed from V and 4 bases from J, the gap between germline ends came to 13 bases. Germline values: CDR1 MDHEN, CDR2 SYDVKM. The CDR3 spans 14 residues. The CDR3 region is CASRIGQPNQPQHF. CDR3 sequence (DNA): TGTGCCAGCAGAATAGGACAGCCTAATCAGCCCCAGCATTTT.

This clonotype has a count of ten or more. The chain couples TRBV5-6 to TRBJ2-7; D unresolved. CDR1 and CDR2 (germline): SGHDT, YYEEEE. The CDR3 is 13 amino acids. Trimming pared 0 bases from V and 5 bases from J, leaving 9 bases between. CDR3: CASSLEPPHEQYF. The CDR3 coding sequence is TGTGCCAGCAGCTTGGAACCCCCCCACGAGCAGTACTTC.

This clonotype was detected ten times or more. The V call is TRBV28, the J call TRBJ2-3, with 9 bases identical to TRBD2. The CDR3 length is 20 residues. Germline-derived CDR1 and CDR2 are MDHEN and SYDVKM. V was pared by 3 bases and J by 0 bases, with 16 bases of the junction left unmatched. CDR3 DNA: TGTGCCAGCAGTTTTCCCCTAGCGGGGATCATTTTTTCTAGCACAGATACGCAGTATTTT. Encoded protein: CASSFPLAGIIFSSTDTQYF. Supplemented by reference TRBV28 and TRBJ2-3, the full variable domain reads DVKVTQSSRYLVKRTGEKVFLECVQDMDHENMFWYRQDPGLGLRLIYFSYDVKMKEKGDIPEGYSVSREKKERFSLILESASTNQTSMYLCASSFPLAGIIFSSTDTQYFGPGTRLTVL.

The table lists this clonotype with many counts. The V gene is TRBV20-1, the J gene TRBJ2-3, with D perhaps matching TRBD2 (7 bases). Germline CDR1 DFQATT, CDR2 SNEGSKA (reference sequence). The CDR3 spans 13 residues. Trimming stripped 6 bases from V and 6 bases from J, with 16 bases between. The CDR3 nucleotides read TGCAGTGCGACTTCTAAGGGGGGGGATACGCAGTATTTT. It encodes CSATSKGGDTQYF.

The CDR3 DNA sequence: TGTGCCAGCAGCCCGGGACAGGGGAGCACAGATACGCAGTATTTT. Amino acids: CASSPGQGSTDTQYF. This rearrangement joins TRBV7-9 to TRBJ2-3, with 10 bases fitting TRBD1. The CDR3 totals 15 residues. Germline CDR1 SEHNR, CDR2 FQNEAQ (reference sequence). V lost 5 bases and J lost 0; bases outside the gene matches: 2.

This clonotype has a count of ten or more. The chain employs TRBV18 and TRBJ2-1; D is uncertain. The germline V gene encodes CDR1 KGHSH and CDR2 LQKENI. The V and J ends lost 2 bases and 4 bases respectively, with 12 bases between them. CDR3 size: 15 residues. CDR3 in DNA: TGTGCCAGCTCACCAAGTAGGTCAGAGTACAATGAGCAGTTCTTC. This sequence encodes CASSPSRSEYNEQFF.

The chain joins TRBV6-2 or TRBV6-3 to TRBJ2-1, with 11 bases that match TRBD2. Germline V gives CDR1 MNHEY, CDR2 SVGEGT. V shed 5 bases and J 3 bases; nucleotides not matched to a gene: 3. The CDR3 is made up of 15 amino acids. CDR3 residues: CASSTTSGSYNEQFF. CDR3 coding DNA: TGTGCCAGCAGTACCACTAGCGGGAGCTACAATGAGCAGTTCTTC.

This clonotype appeared many times. This sequence joins TRBV28 and TRBJ2-7; D is perhaps TRBD1 (6 bases). Germline V gives CDR1 MDHEN, CDR2 SYDVKM. CDR3 length: 14 amino acids. Trimming took 7 bases from V and 1 from J, leaving 14 bases between them. In DNA form, the CDR3 reads TGTGCCAGCACCCCGATCGGACAGTCCTACGAGCAGTACTTC. Residues: CASTPIGQSYEQYF.

This clonotype was seen at least ten times. The chain is built from TRBV6-1 and TRBJ1-2, with D perhaps TRBD1 (5 bases). Trimming shortened V by 7 bases and J by 3 bases, and 15 bases separated the two germline ends. The germline gives CDR1 MNHNS, CDR2 SASEGT. The CDR3 is 14 residues long. The CDR3 coding sequence is TGTGCCAGCATCGCGCGGGGGGATTACTATGGCTACACCTTC. Protein: CASIARGDYYGYTF.

This clonotype was seen repeatedly, ten times or more. The V and J genes are TRBV11-2 and TRBJ2-1, with 9 bases fitting TRBD2. With V trimmed by 6 bases and J by 7 bases, 7 bases remained unmatched. This CDR3 comprises 14 residues. CDR1 is SGHAT, CDR2 FQNNGV, per germline. CDR3 sequence reads: CASRRGRDGNEQFF. The CDR3, as DNA: TGTGCCAGCAGACGCGGGAGGGATGGGAATGAGCAGTTCTTC.

This clonotype was counted only a few times. This chain connects TRBV20-1 to TRBJ2-2; D may be TRBD1 (6 bases). CDR1 DFQATT and CDR2 SNEGSKA come from the germline V gene (reference sequence). Trimming shortened V by 0 bases and J by 5 bases, and 16 bases separated the two germline ends. The CDR3 is 16 residues long. In nucleotides, the CDR3 is TGCAGTGCTAGAGATCGTCATGGGGGCTTAACCGGGGAGCTGTTTTTT. Amino acid sequence: CSARDRHGGLTGELFF.

The CDR3 sequence: CASHGDKNYGYTF. Here the CDR3 DNA reads TGTGCCAGTCACGGTGACAAGAACTATGGCTACACCTTC. The V and J genes are TRBV6-1 and TRBJ1-2; D is unclear. Germline V gene data show CDR1 as MNHNS and CDR2 as SASEGT. This CDR3 is 13 amino acids long. The V gene lost 9 bases and the J gene lost 2 bases, with 13 bases spanning the gap.

V usage is TRBV6-2 or TRBV6-3 and J usage is TRBJ1-1; TRBD1 aligns across 9 bases. This CDR3 spans 13 amino acids. Trimming removed 10 bases from V and 4 bases from J; junction bases left unmatched: 7. The germline CDR1 and CDR2 sequences are MNHEY and SVGEGT. The CDR3 DNA is TGTGCCACCGGGACAGGGCGGGTCACTGAAGCTTTCTTT. Translated: CATGTGRVTEAFF.

This clonotype has just a few counts. DNA of the CDR3: TGTGCCAGCAGTTACTCGGGACGGGGCGGCTTAACCCAGTACTTC. It specifies CASSYSGRGGLTQYF. The rearrangement joins TRBV6-6 to TRBJ2-5; D may correspond to TRBD1 or TRBD2 (5 bases each). Germline CDR1 reads MNHNY; CDR2 reads SVGAGI (reference sequence). The CDR3 runs 15 residues. V dropped 0 bases and J dropped 8 bases, with 16 bases sitting between them.

The chain couples TRBV5-6 to TRBJ2-7; D uncertain. The length of the CDR3 is 14 residues. Trimming pared 0 bases from V and 9 bases from J, leaving 16 bases between. From germline, CDR1 is SGHDT and CDR2 YYEEEE. CDR3 sequence: CASSLVNARVAQYF. The CDR3 region has the DNA TGTGCCAGCAGCTTGGTAAACGCCCGTGTCGCGCAGTACTTC.

V gene TRBV6-1 combines with J gene TRBJ2-3, with D tentatively TRBD2 (5 bases). Per the germline V gene, CDR1 is MNHNS and CDR2 is SASEGT. V was clipped by 7 bases and J by 1 base, with 12 bases between them. This CDR3 is built from 14 residues. CDR3 in amino acids: CASKSGWGTDTQYF. As DNA, the CDR3 is TGTGCCAGCAAGTCGGGATGGGGCACAGATACGCAGTATTTT.

This clonotype was counted ten times or more. The chain couples TRBV3-1 to TRBJ2-7; D remains ambiguous. This CDR3 spans 12 amino acids. Trimming removed 1 base at V and 7 bases at J, with 8 bases between. Germline V gives CDR1 LGHDT, CDR2 YNNKEL (reference sequence). The CDR3 is CASSQVAAEQYF. DNA of the CDR3: TGTGCCAGCAGCCAAGTTGCAGCGGAGCAGTACTTC.